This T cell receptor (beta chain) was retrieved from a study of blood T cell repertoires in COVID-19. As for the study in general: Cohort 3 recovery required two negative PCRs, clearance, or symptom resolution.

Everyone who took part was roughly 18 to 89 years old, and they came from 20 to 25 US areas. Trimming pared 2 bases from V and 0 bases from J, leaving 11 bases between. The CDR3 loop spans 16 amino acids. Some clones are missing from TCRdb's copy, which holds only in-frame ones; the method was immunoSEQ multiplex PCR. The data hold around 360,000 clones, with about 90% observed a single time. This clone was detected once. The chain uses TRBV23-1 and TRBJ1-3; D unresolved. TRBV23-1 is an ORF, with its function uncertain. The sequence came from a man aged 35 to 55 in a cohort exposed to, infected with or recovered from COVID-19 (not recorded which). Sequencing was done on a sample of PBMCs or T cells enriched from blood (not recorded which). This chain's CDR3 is CASSQGRKNSGNTIYF. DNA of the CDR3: TGCGCCAGCAGTCAAGGCAGAAAGAACTCTGGAAACACCATATATTTT.